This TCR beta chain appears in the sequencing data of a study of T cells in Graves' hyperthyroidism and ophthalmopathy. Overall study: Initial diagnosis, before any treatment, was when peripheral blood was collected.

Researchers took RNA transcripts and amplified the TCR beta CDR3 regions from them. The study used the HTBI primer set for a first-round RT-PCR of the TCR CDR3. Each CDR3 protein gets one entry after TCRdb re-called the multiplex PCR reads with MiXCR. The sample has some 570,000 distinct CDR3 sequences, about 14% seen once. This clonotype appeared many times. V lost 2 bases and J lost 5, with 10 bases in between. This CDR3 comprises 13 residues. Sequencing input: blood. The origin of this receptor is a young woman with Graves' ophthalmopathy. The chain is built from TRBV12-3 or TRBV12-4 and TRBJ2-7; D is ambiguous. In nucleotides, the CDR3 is TGTGCCAGCAGTTTATTCGGAGCAGACGAGCAGTACTTC. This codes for CASSLFGADEQYF.